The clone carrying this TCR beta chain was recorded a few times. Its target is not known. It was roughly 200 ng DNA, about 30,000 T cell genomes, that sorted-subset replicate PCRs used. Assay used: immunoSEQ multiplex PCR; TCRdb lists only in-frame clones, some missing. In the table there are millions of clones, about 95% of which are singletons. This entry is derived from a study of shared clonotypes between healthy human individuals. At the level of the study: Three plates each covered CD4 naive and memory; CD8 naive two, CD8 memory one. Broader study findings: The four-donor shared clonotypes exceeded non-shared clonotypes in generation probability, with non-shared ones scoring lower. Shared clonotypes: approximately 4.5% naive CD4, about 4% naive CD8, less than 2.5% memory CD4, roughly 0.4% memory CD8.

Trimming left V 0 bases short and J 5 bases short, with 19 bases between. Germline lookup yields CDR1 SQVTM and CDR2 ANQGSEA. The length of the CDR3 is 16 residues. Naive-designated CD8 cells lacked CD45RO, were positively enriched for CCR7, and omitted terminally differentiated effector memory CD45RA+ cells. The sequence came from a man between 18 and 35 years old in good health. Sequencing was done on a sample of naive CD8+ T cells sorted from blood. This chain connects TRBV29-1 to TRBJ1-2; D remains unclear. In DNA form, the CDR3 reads TGCAGCGTTGAAGATTGGGTCAGCGGCCACCTGTATGGCTACACCTTC. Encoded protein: CSVEDWVSGHLYGYTF.